This TCR beta chain appears in the sequencing data of a study of shared clonotypes between healthy human individuals. The V and J ends lost 3 bases and 1 base respectively, with 6 bases between them. CDR1 is MNHEY and CDR2 is SMNVEV in the germline V gene (reference sequence). The CDR3 totals 13 residues. CD45RO-negative cells were positively selected for CCR7, leaving out terminally differentiated effector memory CD45RA+ cells. Once extracted for a subset, genomic DNA was divided evenly among several immunoSEQ plates. The data were produced by immunoSEQ multiplex PCR, yet TCRdb's version contains in-frame clones alone and is incomplete. This sample has around 700,000 clones, with about 91% found just once.

This TCR derives from a man aged 30-40 years in good health. The gene calls are TRBV27 and TRBJ1-1; D ambiguous. The sequenced material came from naive CD8+ T cells sorted from blood. The chain's CDR3 is CASSFSRNTEAFF. CDR3 sequence (DNA): TGTGCCAGCAGTTTTTCCAGGAACACTGAAGCTTTCTTT.